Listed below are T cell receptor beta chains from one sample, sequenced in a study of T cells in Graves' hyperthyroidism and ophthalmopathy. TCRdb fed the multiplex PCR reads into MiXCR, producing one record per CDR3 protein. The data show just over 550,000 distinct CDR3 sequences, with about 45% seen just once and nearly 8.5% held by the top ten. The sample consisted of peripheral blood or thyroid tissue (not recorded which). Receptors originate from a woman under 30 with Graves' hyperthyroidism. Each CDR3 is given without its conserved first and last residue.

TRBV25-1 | ASSRGMAWTDTQY
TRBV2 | ASIRTNTEAF
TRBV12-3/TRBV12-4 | ASSRQAEAF
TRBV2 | ASSERQGAKYGNQPQH
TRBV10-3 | ATQPDRGNSPLH
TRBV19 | ASSIDVKNTEAF
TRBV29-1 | SVKLSGRITEAF
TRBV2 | ASSEGTSGNSYEQY
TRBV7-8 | ASSSGRNETQY
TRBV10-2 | ASSESREGYEQY
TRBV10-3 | AIRTGTGKDYGYT
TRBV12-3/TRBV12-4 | ASSRTRGRRDSPLH
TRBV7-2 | ASSRTRGARPYGYT
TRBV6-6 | ASSYGGRRYT